These T cell receptor beta chains were read from a single sample in a study of cytomegalovirus exposure and HLA in healthy donors. TCRdb keeps only in-frame clones here, not all; method: immunoSEQ multiplex PCR. The sample consists of under 80,000 clones, around 92% of them appearing once. Sequencing input: PBMCs. The source is a woman younger than 35 in good health and CMV-seronegative. CDR3s include the opening cysteine and the closing phenylalanine or tryptophan. Each record gives: clone size, J gene, V gene, D gene, CDR3 DNA, CDR3 protein. A D gene is named only where the DNA matches it firmly. Rows give clone size only sometimes, using once, few, many, or a class for an expanded clone.

>.|TRBJ2-5|TRBV5-1|TRBD2
TGCGCCAGCAGCCACGTGGCGGGGAGGGAAGAGACCCAGTACTTC
CASSHVAGREETQYF
>.|TRBJ1-1|TRBV2|.
TGTGCCAGCAGTGACCTTGGGGGCTTTAACACTGAAGCTTTCTTT
CASSDLGGFNTEAFF
>once|TRBJ2-7|TRBV15|TRBD1
TGTGCCACCAGCCGGACAGGGGGGGCCTCCTACGAGCAGTACTTC
CATSRTGGASYEQYF
>.|TRBJ2-7|TRBV7-2|TRBD1
TGTGCCAGCAGCTTAGACAGGGGGGCCTACGAGCAGTACTTC
CASSLDRGAYEQYF
>.|TRBJ2-5|TRBV5-4|.
TGTGCCAGCAGCTTGGATAGGGGAGGGACCCAGTACTTC
CASSLDRGGTQYF
>.|TRBJ1-2|TRBV5-6|TRBD1
TGTGCCAGCAGCTTGAATGGCAGGGGGCTATGGACCTTC
CASSLNGRGLWTF
>.|TRBJ1-2|TRBV18|TRBD1
TGTGCCAGCTCACCCGGCGGACAGGGGGTAAAGGATGGCTACACCTTC
CASSPGGQGVKDGYTF
>.|TRBJ2-1|TRBV5-1|.
TGCGCCAGCAGCTTGCAGGGGAACTCCTACAATGAGCAGTTCTTC
CASSLQGNSYNEQFF
>once|TRBJ2-6|TRBV5-1|TRBD2
TGCGCCAGCAGCTCGGGACTAGCGGGGGCCTCTGGGGCCAACGTCCTGACTTTC
CASSSGLAGASGANVLTF
>.|TRBJ1-1|TRBV19|.
TGTGCCAGTAGTATAGCCCGGAACACTGAAGCTTTCTTT
CASSIARNTEAFF
>.|TRBJ1-1|TRBV5-4|.
TGTGCCAGCAGCTTCGTCGGGTCCGAAGCTTTCTTT
CASSFVGSEAFF
>few|TRBJ2-7|TRBV6-6|.
TGTGCCAGCAGTTTCGGAGGGGCCCCCTACGAGCAGTACTTC
CASSFGGAPYEQYF
>.|TRBJ2-7|TRBV9|.
TGTGCCAGCAGCCCCTTCGAGCAGTACTTC
CASSPFEQYF
>.|TRBJ1-3|TRBV5-4|.
TGTGCCAGCAGCTTGGATCTAACTGGAAACACCATATATTTT
CASSLDLTGNTIYF
>.|TRBJ1-4|TRBV6-5|TRBD1
TGTGCCAGCAGTTACAGGGGACAGGGGAATGAAAAACTGTTTTTT
CASSYRGQGNEKLFF
>.|TRBJ2-5|TRBV6-5|.
TGTGCCGTTCAGGGTGTTCAAGAGACCCAGTACTTC
CAVQGVQETQYF
>.|TRBJ2-7|TRBV27|TRBD2
TGTGCCAGCAGTTCCGGACTAGCGGGGGCCTCTCCCTACGAGCAGTACTTC
CASSSGLAGASPYEQYF
>once|TRBJ1-4|TRBV6-5|.
TGTGCCAGCAGTTTCACAAGATATGAAAAACTGTTTTTT
CASSFTRYEKLFF
>.|TRBJ1-4|TRBV29-1|.
TGCAGCGTTTTCCTTAATGAAAAACTGTTTTTT
CSVFLNEKLFF
>.|TRBJ2-1|TRBV4-1|TRBD2
TGCGCCAGCAGCCAACCTTCCGGGGGGGCCTACAATGAGCAGTTCTTC
CASSQPSGGAYNEQFF
>few|TRBJ1-5|TRBV27|TRBD1
TGTGCCAGCAGTTTAACAGGGGAACAGCCCCAGCATTTT
CASSLTGEQPQHF
>once|TRBJ2-5|TRBV2|.
TGTGCCAGCAGTGGACTCCGGGTGGGAGAGACCCAGTACTTC
CASSGLRVGETQYF
>.|TRBJ1-3|TRBV2|.
TGTGCCAGCAGTGAGCCGGCGGGAATAGGATCTGGAAACACCATATATTTT
CASSEPAGIGSGNTIYF
>.|TRBJ2-7|TRBV19|TRBD1
TGTGCCAGTGGGACAGGGTCCTACGAGCAGTACTTC
CASGTGSYEQYF
>.|TRBJ1-1|TRBV2|.
TGTGCCAGCAGTCGAGTGGAGGGAGGTGAAGCTTTCTTT
CASSRVEGGEAFF
>once|TRBJ1-1|TRBV7-9|.
TGTGCCAGCAGCCTCGGAGAGGGCAGGGGCGCTGAAGCTTTCTTT
CASSLGEGRGAEAFF
>.|TRBJ2-3|TRBV30|TRBD1
TGTGCCTGGAGTACAGGGGGGAGCACAGATACGCAGTATTTT
CAWSTGGSTDTQYF
>.|TRBJ2-7|TRBV11-2|.
TGTGCCAGCAGCCGGGACTCGGCCTCCTACGAGCAGTACTTC
CASSRDSASYEQYF
>.|TRBJ1-1|TRBV29-1|.
TGCAGCGTTGATGGTGGCAGGGGCTGGAACACTGAAGCTTTCTTT
CSVDGGRGWNTEAFF
>.|TRBJ2-7|TRBV7-2|TRBD2
TGTGCCAGCAGCAAGAACGCACTCACGGGACTAGCCGGTGAGCAGTACTTC
CASSKNALTGLAGEQYF
>.|TRBJ2-5|TRBV27|.
TGTGCCAGCACAAAACCCCAAAACAGGGCGCGGACCCAGTACTTC
CASTKPQNRARTQYF
>.|TRBJ1-5|TRBV30|TRBD1
TGTGCCTGGAGTGGGGACAGGGGGGAACAGCCCCAGCATTTT
CAWSGDRGEQPQHF
>.|TRBJ1-1|TRBV6-6|.
TGTGCCAGCAGTTACTCCAGGCGCATCCTGAACACTGAAGCTTTCTTT
CASSYSRRILNTEAFF
>few|TRBJ2-5|TRBV27|.
TGTGCCAGCAGTCCCCAAGACAGATTCCAAGAGACCCAGTACTTC
CASSPQDRFQETQYF